A selection of T cell receptor beta chains follows, all from one sample in a study of T cells after posttransplantation cyclophosphamide. Assay: immunoSEQ multiplex PCR; the TCRdb copy retains only in-frame clones and omits some. The top ten hold around 23% of the sample, which has roughly 9,000 clones, over 65% seen once. The specimen comprised PBMCs, sampled after allogeneic stem cell transplant with posttransplant cyclophosphamide. The receptors originated from a female patient between 40 and 55 years old who received an allogeneic stem cell transplant from an unrelated donor, was CMV-positive, and had no GVHD. Some of the T cells might come from the graft donor. CDR3s include the opening cysteine and the closing phenylalanine or tryptophan. D genes are given only for firm matches. Clone size is shown for a subset of rows, as once, few, many or a class of expanded clone.

clone_size d_call j_call v_call cdr3_aa cdr3_nt
- TRBD1 TRBJ2-7 TRBV15 CATSREPQDRGDYEQYF TGTGCCACCAGCAGAGAACCACAGGACAGGGGCGACTACGAGCAGTACTTC
- - TRBJ1-1 TRBV30 CAWSASGRGELTEAFF TGTGCCTGGAGTGCTTCCGGGAGGGGGGAACTCACTGAAGCTTTCTTT
- TRBD2 TRBJ2-3 TRBV9 CASSGQRGSTDTQYF TGTGCCAGCAGCGGGCAGCGGGGGAGCACAGATACGCAGTATTTT
- - TRBJ1-5 TRBV12-5 CASGLRQPQHF TGTGCTAGTGGTTTGCGGCAGCCCCAGCATTTT
- - TRBJ1-2 TRBV18 CASSPRGFGYTF TGTGCCAGCTCACCAAGGGGTTTTGGCTACACCTTC
- - TRBJ2-7 TRBV13 CASSRTGSYEQYF TGTGCCAGCAGCCGCACAGGGTCCTACGAGCAGTACTTC
- - TRBJ1-1 TRBV5-1 CASSLTGNTEAFF TGCGCCAGCAGCCTCACAGGGAACACTGAAGCTTTCTTT
- TRBD2 TRBJ2-1 TRBV5-5 CASSSGTSEDNEQFF TGTGCCAGCAGCTCCGGGACTAGCGAGGACAATGAGCAGTTCTTC
- TRBD2 TRBJ2-7 TRBV7-2 CASSIWGGSSYEQYF TGTGCCAGCAGCATCTGGGGGGGGAGCTCCTACGAGCAGTACTTC
- - TRBJ1-6 TRBV19 CASSPGDSLRGSPLHF TGTGCCAGTAGCCCAGGCGACTCCTTAAGGGGTTCACCCCTCCACTTT
- TRBD2 TRBJ2-7 TRBV7-2 CASSRTSGTFSYEQYF TGTGCCAGCAGCCGGACTAGCGGGACCTTCTCCTACGAGCAGTACTTC
- TRBD1 TRBJ1-2 TRBV19 CASSIITRTGGNYGYTF TGTGCCAGTAGTATCATAACCCGGACAGGGGGCAACTATGGCTACACCTTC
- TRBD1 TRBJ1-2 TRBV7-2 CASSGALYRGNVYTF TGTGCCAGCAGCGGGGCCCTCTACAGGGGGAATGTCTACACCTTC
once TRBD1 TRBJ2-3 TRBV30 CAWNPGQVGDTQYF TGTGCCTGGAATCCCGGACAGGTGGGAGATACGCAGTATTTT
- - TRBJ2-3 TRBV29-1 CSVWGEDSPKPVDTQYF TGCAGCGTTTGGGGTGAGGACAGTCCTAAACCTGTGGATACGCAGTATTTT
- - TRBJ2-2 TRBV4-2 CASSLARKGTGELFF TGTGCCAGCAGCCTAGCGAGGAAGGGCACCGGGGAGCTGTTTTTT
once TRBD1 TRBJ1-1 TRBV7-8 CASSLGQGTEAFF TGTGCCAGCAGCTTAGGACAGGGGACTGAAGCTTTCTTT
- - TRBJ2-7 TRBV28 CASSQTSTYEQYF TGTGCCAGCAGTCAGACAAGTACCTACGAGCAGTACTTC
- TRBD1 TRBJ1-6 TRBV6-5 CASSWGQENSPLHF TGTGCCAGCAGTTGGGGACAGGAAAATTCACCCCTCCACTTT
- TRBD1 TRBJ1-2 TRBV9 CASSKTGVFNGYTF TGTGCCAGCAGCAAGACAGGGGTGTTTAATGGCTACACCTTC
- TRBD2 TRBJ2-5 TRBV5-4 CASSLGGTSGETQYF TGTGCCAGCAGCTTGGGGGGGACTAGTGGTGAGACCCAGTACTTC
- - TRBJ2-3 TRBV9 CASSVGGGGNTQYF TGTGCCAGCAGCGTAGGCGGGGGCGGGAATACGCAGTATTTT
- - TRBJ2-1 TRBV4-2 CASSQDLPSDYNEQFF TGTGCCAGCAGCCAAGATCTGCCTAGCGACTACAATGAGCAGTTCTTC
- TRBD1 TRBJ1-5 TRBV6-5 CASSRGTGKNQPQHF TGTGCCAGCAGCCGGGGGACAGGGAAGAATCAGCCCCAGCATTTT
- - TRBJ2-2 TRBV10-3 CAISESGQSANTGELFF TGTGCCATCAGTGAGTCAGGACAGTCCGCGAACACCGGGGAGCTGTTTTTT
- TRBD1 TRBJ1-1 TRBV9 CASSVGGTGMVTEAFF TGTGCCAGCAGCGTAGGTGGGACAGGGATGGTCACTGAAGCTTTCTTT
- - TRBJ2-1 TRBV18 CASSPSGMDNEQFF TGTGCCAGCTCACCGTCCGGGATGGACAATGAGCAGTTCTTC
- TRBD2 TRBJ2-3 TRBV19 CASSKAAGGSDTQYF TGTGCCAGTAGCAAAGCAGCGGGGGGCTCAGATACGCAGTATTTT
- TRBD2 TRBJ2-1 TRBV5-4 CASSLAGGEAGFQFF TGTGCCAGCAGCTTGGCCGGGGGGGAAGCGGGGTTCCAGTTCTTC
- - TRBJ2-5 TRBV7-2 CASSPDRSVAVQETQYF TGTGCCAGCAGCCCGGACAGATCTGTGGCCGTTCAAGAGACCCAGTACTTC
- - TRBJ1-2 TRBV7-2 CASSPDGMIYGYTF TGTGCCAGCAGCCCGGACGGGATGATCTATGGCTACACCTTC
- - TRBJ1-1 TRBV19 CASSRGDTEAFF TGTGCCAGTAGTCGGGGGGACACTGAAGCTTTCTTT
- TRBD1 TRBJ1-2 TRBV7-3 CASSPTGDRSYGYTF TGTGCCAGCAGCCCAACTGGGGACAGATCTTATGGCTACACCTTC
- TRBD1 TRBJ1-5 TRBV19 CASRPGQISNQPQHF TGTGCCAGTCGCCCGGGACAGATTAGCAATCAGCCCCAGCATTTT
- - TRBJ2-7 TRBV5-6 CASSLGARNYEQYF TGTGCCAGCAGCTTGGGGGCCAGAAACTACGAGCAGTACTTC
- TRBD1 TRBJ2-6 TRBV4-1 CASSTWTGGSGANVLTF TGCGCCAGCAGCACGTGGACAGGGGGCTCTGGGGCCAACGTCCTGACTTTC
- TRBD2 TRBJ2-5 TRBV7-3 CASSPGLAGVETQYF TGTGCCAGCAGCCCGGGGCTAGCGGGGGTTGAGACCCAGTACTTC
- - TRBJ1-5 TRBV10-3 CAISEGRGPNQPQHF TGTGCCATCAGTGAAGGCAGGGGTCCCAATCAGCCCCAGCATTTT
- - TRBJ2-7 TRBV19 CASSFRQGYSYEQYF TGTGCCAGTAGTTTCAGGCAGGGTTACTCCTACGAGCAGTACTTC
- TRBD2 TRBJ2-1 TRBV7-9 CASSPRGGAANEQFF TGTGCCAGCAGCCCCCGGGGGGGGGCCGCCAATGAGCAGTTCTTC
- TRBD1 TRBJ1-2 TRBV19 CASTTIPGQTPPHYGYTF TGTGCCAGTACCACGATCCCGGGACAGACGCCACCTCACTATGGCTACACCTTC
- - TRBJ1-6 TRBV18 CASSRGLYSPLHF TGTGCCAGCTCACGTGGGCTTTATTCACCCCTCCACTTT
- - TRBJ1-6 TRBV9 CASSVGGGTYNSPLHF TGTGCCAGCAGCGTAGGGGGGGGCACCTATAATTCACCCCTCCACTTT
large - TRBJ1-2 TRBV29-1 CSVYDGGNYGYTF TGCAGCGTTTATGACGGGGGGAACTATGGCTACACCTTC
- TRBD2 TRBJ2-7 TRBV18 CASSQGLASSYEQYF TGTGCCAGCTCGCAGGGACTAGCGAGTTCCTACGAGCAGTACTTC
- TRBD2 TRBJ2-2 TRBV5-1 CASSPRAGGNTGELFF TGCGCCAGCAGCCCCAGAGCGGGGGGAAACACCGGGGAGCTGTTTTTT